This T cell receptor beta chain was sequenced in a study of cytomegalovirus exposure and HLA in healthy donors. Findings and caveats of the study: TCR beta sequences reportedly predicted most subjects' HLA-A and HLA-B alleles accurately.

Researchers ran the PCR with 60 Vbeta and 13 Jbeta primers. Profiled with immunoSEQ multiplex PCR; TCRdb holds only in-frame clones, not every one. The sample has almost 200,000 clones; about 76% are singletons. For this clone: What it recognizes is unknown.

The germline CDR1 and CDR2 sequences are SGHDN and FVKESK. CDR3 length: 11 residues. Trimming pared 5 bases from V and 10 bases from J, leaving 8 bases between. The chain links TRBV14 to TRBJ1-4; D uncertain. This receptor was taken from a male donor in good health and CMV-seropositive. Sequencing input: PBMCs. The CDR3 nucleotides are TGTGCCAGCAGCGCGACTCGAAAACTGTTTTTT. Its protein is CASSATRKLFF.